These 26 T cell receptor beta chains share one sample of origin, sequenced in a study of CD8 T cells in Susac syndrome. Random hexamers served to reverse transcribe about 0.5 to 1 ug RNA. One entry per CDR3 protein, called by TCRdb with MiXCR from the immunoSEQ multiplex PCR reads. Of about 190,000 distinct CDR3 sequences detected, 85% to 95% appear once; the ten largest clones hold around 0.15%. The sequenced sample was CD8+ T cells from PBMCs. The receptor set was obtained from a human donor with Susac syndrome.

The CDR3 region is CASGSVQTSNQPQHF. The CDR3 nucleotides read TGTGCTAGTGGCAGTGTCCAGACAAGCAATCAGCCCCAGCATTTT. The V gene is TRBV12-5, the J gene TRBJ1-5, with D hard to call. This CDR3 has 15 residues. V lost 6 bases and J lost 1, with 13 bases in between. CDR1 LGHNT and CDR2 FRNRAP come from the germline V gene.

This chain uses TRBV20-1 with TRBJ2-7; 9 positions match TRBD1. CDR1 and CDR2 (germline): DFQATT, SNEGSKA (reference sequence). This CDR3 region has 15 residues. V lost 0 bases and J lost 4; bases outside the gene matches: 7. The CDR3 loop is CSARDEGQGKYEQYF. DNA of the CDR3: TGCAGTGCTAGAGATGAGGGACAGGGCAAGTACGAGCAGTACTTC.

This rearrangement joins TRBV7-9 to TRBJ2-7, with TRBD1 identical over 8 bases. The CDR3 is 14 residues long. Trimming at V came to 5 bases and at J to 5 bases, leaving 8 bases not matched to a gene. In germline, CDR1 is SEHNR, CDR2 FQNEAQ (reference sequence). Here the CDR3 reads CASSPGQGPNEQYF. The CDR3 nucleotides are TGTGCCAGCAGCCCCGGACAGGGTCCCAACGAGCAGTACTTC.

The chain has TRBV12-5 and TRBJ1-6, with D maybe TRBD1 (5 bases). The V end was cut by 6 bases, the J end by 10 bases, with 13 bases between. The CDR3 length is 13 residues. CDR1 and CDR2 from the germline V gene are LGHNT and FRNRAP. Here the CDR3 reads CASGSSRDSPLHF. The CDR3, as DNA: TGTGCTAGTGGCTCCTCCAGGGACTCACCCCTCCACTTT.

The chain is built from TRBV12-3 or TRBV12-4 and TRBJ1-1; D unresolved. Trimming stripped 6 bases from V and 0 bases from J, with 17 bases between. CDR3 length equals 16 residues. The CDR3 DNA sequence: TGTGCCAGCAGAACTTACACAACGGGGATGAACACTGAAGCTTTCTTT. Encoded protein: CASRTYTTGMNTEAFF.

The rearrangement joins TRBV5-4 to TRBJ2-1, with 16 bases identical to TRBD2. The CDR3 is made up of 19 amino acids. V shed 4 bases, J shed 1 base, and the junction held 8 bases outside the gene matches. The germline CDR1 and CDR2 sequences are SGHNT and YYREEE (reference sequence). Written as DNA, the CDR3 is TGTGCCAGCAGCCAGAAGGGACTAGCGGGGGGGCCGTCCTACAATGAGCAGTTCTTC. Its translation is CASSQKGLAGGPSYNEQFF.

This chain links TRBV4-1 with TRBJ2-7; the match to TRBD1 covers 10 bases. Germline V lookup: CDR1 MGHRA, CDR2 YSYEKL. This CDR3 has 16 residues. J lost 2 bases, V lost 2 bases, and 6 bases had no gene match. CDR3 sequence reads: CASSQPPGQGAYEQYF. In DNA form, the CDR3 reads TGCGCCAGCAGCCAACCCCCCGGACAGGGGGCCTACGAGCAGTACTTC.

V usage is TRBV5-6 and J usage is TRBJ2-3, with a tentative D call TRBD1 (6 bases). V shed 4 bases and J shed 4 bases, with 10 bases lying between them. The V gene's germline CDR1 is SGHDT and CDR2 YYEEEE. The CDR3 is 13 amino acids. The CDR3 is CASSAGTPDTQYF. Here the CDR3 DNA reads TGTGCCAGCAGCGCCGGGACACCAGATACGCAGTATTTT. The entire variable domain, with the rest obtained from reference TRBV5-6 and TRBJ2-3, is as follows: DAGVTQSPTHLIKTRGQQVTLRCSPKSGHDTVSWYQQALGQGPQFIFQYYEEEERQRGNFPDRFSGHQFPNYSSELNVNALLLGDSALYLCASSAGTPDTQYFGPGTRLTVL.

The V gene is TRBV13, the J gene TRBJ2-7; 8 nucleotides align to TRBD1. Trimming at V came to 3 bases and at J to 4 bases, leaving 8 bases not matched to a gene. Germline lookup yields CDR1 PRHDT and CDR2 FYEKMQ (reference sequence). The CDR3 runs 15 residues. CDR3 residues: CASSFLGTGTYEQYF. The CDR3 region has the DNA TGTGCCAGCAGCTTCCTCGGGACAGGTACATACGAGCAGTACTTC.

This chain joins TRBV28 and TRBJ2-2; 7 nucleotides match TRBD1. Trimming cost V 5 bases and J 0 bases; bases outside gene matches: 3. Germline lookup yields CDR1 MDHEN and CDR2 SYDVKM. The CDR3 sequence is 15 residues long. CDR3 loop: CASSPGQSNTGELFF. The CDR3 coding sequence is TGTGCCAGCAGTCCGGGACAGTCGAACACCGGGGAGCTGTTTTTT.

The chain is built from TRBV7-6 and TRBJ2-2; 8 positions match TRBD1. Trimming at V came to 5 bases and at J to 4 bases, leaving 3 bases not matched to a gene. Germline assignment: CDR1 SGHVS and CDR2 FNYEAQ. CDR3 length: 14 amino acids. CDR3 bases: TGTGCCAGCAGCGGACAGGGACTCACCGGGGAGCTGTTTTTT. It is translated as CASSGQGLTGELFF.

V and J are TRBV27 and TRBJ2-7; D perhaps matches TRBD2 (6 bases). Germline loops: CDR1 MNHEY, CDR2 SMNVEV (reference sequence). This CDR3 has 16 residues. V was trimmed by 0 bases and J by 2 bases, leaving 14 bases between them. The CDR3 here is CASSLSSSGSPYEQYF. In DNA, the CDR3 is TGTGCCAGCAGTTTATCGAGTAGCGGTTCCCCCTACGAGCAGTACTTC.

The V gene is TRBV20-1, the J gene TRBJ1-2; possible D gene TRBD1, 5 bases. The CDR3 loop spans 14 amino acids. V shed 3 bases and J shed 1 base, with 12 bases lying between them. Germline lookup yields CDR1 DFQATT and CDR2 SNEGSKA (reference sequence). CDR3 in amino acids: CSASQQEFNYGYTF. The DNA of the CDR3 is TGCAGTGCTAGCCAACAGGAGTTTAACTATGGCTACACCTTC.

The rearrangement uses TRBV28 and TRBJ2-5; maybe TRBD1 (6 bases). Trimming removed 3 bases at V and 3 bases at J, with 8 bases between. The CDR3 runs 13 residues. CDR1 MDHEN and CDR2 SYDVKM come from the germline V gene. The CDR3 DNA reads TGTGCCAGCAGTTTTTCAGGGGAAGAGACCCAGTACTTC. Its protein product is CASSFSGEETQYF.

V gene TRBV5-6 combines with J gene TRBJ2-5, with D possibly being TRBD1 (5 bases). Trimming left V 1 base short and J 0 bases short, with 13 bases between. Germline V gene lookup returns CDR1 SGHDT and CDR2 YYEEEE. This CDR3 comprises 16 residues. This chain's CDR3 is CASSLLTAGYQETQYF. The CDR3 nucleotides read TGTGCCAGCAGCTTGCTGACAGCAGGGTACCAAGAGACCCAGTACTTC.

J is TRBJ2-3 and V is TRBV24-1, with no clear D. Germline V gene lookup returns CDR1 KGHDR and CDR2 SFDVKD. V gave up 4 bases and J gave up 4 bases, with 8 bases separating them. The CDR3 runs to 13 residues. The CDR3 region is CATSDQNADTQYF. CDR3 in DNA: TGTGCCACCAGTGACCAAAATGCAGATACGCAGTATTTT.

V is TRBV25-1 and J is TRBJ1-4; D might be TRBD1 (5 bases). Germline loops: CDR1 MGHDK, CDR2 SYGVNS. CDR3 length: 14 amino acids. The ends were cut back, 1 base at V and 8 bases at J, with 11 bases in the middle. The CDR3 sequence is CASSESAGPEKLFF. The CDR3 bases are TGTGCCAGCAGTGAATCGGCAGGGCCCGAAAAACTGTTTTTT.

V gene TRBV20-1 combines with J gene TRBJ2-7; 7 bases line up with TRBD1. This CDR3 has 16 residues. V was clipped by 0 bases and J by 1 base; unmatched bases: 9. CDR1 DFQATT and CDR2 SNEGSKA come from the germline V gene (reference sequence). CDR3 nucleotide sequence: TGCAGTGCTAGAGATTGGGGATCGGGACAGTCCTACGAGCAGTACTTC. It yields the protein CSARDWGSGQSYEQYF.

The chain recombines TRBV18 with TRBJ2-1; TRBD2 matches at 9 bases. Germline values: CDR1 KGHSH, CDR2 LQKENI. Losses at the gene ends were 0 bases for V and 6 bases for J; bases not matched to a gene: 6. This CDR3 region has 16 residues. CDR3 sequence: CASSPPVAGVFNEQFF. CDR3 DNA sequence: TGTGCCAGCTCACCACCGGTAGCGGGGGTATTCAATGAGCAGTTCTTC.

The chain couples TRBV6-2 or TRBV6-3 to TRBJ2-2; maybe TRBD2 (6 bases). Trimming cost V 4 bases and J 6 bases, with 9 bases left between them. The CDR3 runs to 13 residues. From germline, CDR1 is MNHEY and CDR2 SVGEGT. CDR3 DNA sequence: TGTGCCAGCAGTTTGCCGGGGGCCGGGGAGCTGTTTTTT. It translates to CASSLPGAGELFF.

This rearrangement joins TRBV20-1 to TRBJ2-3; 7 bases line up with TRBD2. Germline assignment: CDR1 DFQATT and CDR2 SNEGSKA (reference sequence). Unmatched junction bases numbered 8, after V lost 6 bases and J lost 2 bases. This CDR3 spans 14 amino acids. CDR3 in DNA: TGCAGTGCCGGACCTAGCGGACCCACAGATACGCAGTATTTT. Protein sequence: CSAGPSGPTDTQYF.

The V call is TRBV6-5, the J call TRBJ2-5; 11 nucleotides align to TRBD2. This CDR3 spans 14 amino acids. The germline CDR1 and CDR2 sequences are MNHEY and SVGAGI. The junction had 2 bases not matched to a gene; V was cut back by 4 bases and J by 4 bases. In nucleotides, the CDR3 is TGTGCCAGCAGTTGTAGCGGGAGGGGAGAGACCCAGTACTTC. Translated, it gives CASSCSGRGETQYF.

The V call is TRBV27, the J call TRBJ1-6; tentative D call: TRBD1 (6 bases). Germline V CDR1 and CDR2: MNHEY, SMNVEV (reference sequence). V was trimmed by 8 bases and J by 7 bases, leaving 21 bases between them. CDR3 length equals 16 residues. The CDR3 DNA is TGTGCCAGCCTCAGAAGTGGGGACACTACGAATTCACCCCTCCACTTT. Translation gives CASLRSGDTTNSPLHF.

This chain uses TRBV7-9 with TRBJ2-4, with D possibly matching TRBD2 (6 bases). The germline V and J ends were trimmed by 6 bases and 0 bases, with 18 bases remaining between them. The CDR3 has 17 amino acids. Germline loops: CDR1 SEHNR, CDR2 FQNEAQ (reference sequence). This CDR3 reads CASRGDWDVEAKNIQYF. In DNA, the CDR3 is TGTGCCAGCAGGGGGGACTGGGACGTAGAAGCCAAAAACATTCAGTACTTC.

The chain couples TRBV12-3 or TRBV12-4 to TRBJ2-3; 9 bases map to TRBD2. J gave up 0 bases and V 7 bases, and 11 bases lay outside the gene matches. CDR3 size: 17 residues. The CDR3 sequence is CASTPIAGGISTDTQYF. DNA of the CDR3: TGTGCCAGCACTCCAATCGCGGGAGGGATCAGCACAGATACGCAGTATTTT.

This rearrangement joins TRBV7-2 to TRBJ1-2, with D uncertain. CDR3 length: 15 residues. Germline lookup yields CDR1 SGHTA and CDR2 FQGNSA. The germline V and J ends were trimmed by 1 base and 5 bases, with 14 bases remaining between them. CDR3 DNA: TGTGCCAGCAGCTTAGGTGGTGCCGAGATTTATGGCTACACCTTC. Its translation is CASSLGGAEIYGYTF.